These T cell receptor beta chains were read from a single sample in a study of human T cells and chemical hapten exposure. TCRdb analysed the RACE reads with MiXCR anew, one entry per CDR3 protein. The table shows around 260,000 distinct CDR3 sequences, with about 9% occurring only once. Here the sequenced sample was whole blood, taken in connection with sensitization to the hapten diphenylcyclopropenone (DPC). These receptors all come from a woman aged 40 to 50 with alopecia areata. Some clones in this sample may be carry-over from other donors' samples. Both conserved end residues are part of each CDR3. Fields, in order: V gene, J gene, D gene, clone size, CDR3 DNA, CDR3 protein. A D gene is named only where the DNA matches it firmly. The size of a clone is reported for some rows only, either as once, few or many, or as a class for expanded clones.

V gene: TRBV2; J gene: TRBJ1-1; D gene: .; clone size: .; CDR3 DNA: TGTGCCAGCAGTGGGACGGCACTAGGAAACACTGAAGCTTTCTTT; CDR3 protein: CASSGTALGNTEAFF
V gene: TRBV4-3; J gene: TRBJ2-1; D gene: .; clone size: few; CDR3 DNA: TGCGCCAGCAGCCAACTTACCCCGGGGCCCTACAATGAGCAGTTCTTC; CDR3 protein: CASSQLTPGPYNEQFF
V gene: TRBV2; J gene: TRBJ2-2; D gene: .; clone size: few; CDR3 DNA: TGTGCCAGCAGTCCCCGGGACTCTAAGCACACCGGGGAGCTGTTTTTT; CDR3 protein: CASSPRDSKHTGELFF
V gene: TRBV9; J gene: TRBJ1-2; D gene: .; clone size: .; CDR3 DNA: TGTGCCAGCAGCCCCCTCGAAGCTAACTATGGCTACACCTTC; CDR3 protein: CASSPLEANYGYTF
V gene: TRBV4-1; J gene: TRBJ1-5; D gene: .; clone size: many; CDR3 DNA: TGCGCCAGCAGCCAAGTTTGGGCAGGGGATCAGCCCCAGCATTTT; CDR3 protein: CASSQVWAGDQPQHF
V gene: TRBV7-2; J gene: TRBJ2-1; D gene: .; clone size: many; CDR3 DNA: TGTGCCAGCAGCTTAGGGTTAGCATACAATGAGCAGTTCTTC; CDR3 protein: CASSLGLAYNEQFF
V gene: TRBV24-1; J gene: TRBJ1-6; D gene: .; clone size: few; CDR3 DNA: TGTGCCACCAGTGATTTTCGACACCGTGGTTCCTATAATTCACCCCTCCACTTT; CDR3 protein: CATSDFRHRGSYNSPLHF
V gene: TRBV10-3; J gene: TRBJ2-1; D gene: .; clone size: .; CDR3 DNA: TGTGCCATCAGCCAGCGAGAGGGGTCCTACAATGAGCAGTTCTTC; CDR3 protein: CAISQREGSYNEQFF
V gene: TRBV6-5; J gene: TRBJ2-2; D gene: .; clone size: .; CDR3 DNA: TGTGCCAGCAGTTCTGTCTACGCGAACACCGGGGAGCTGTTTTTT; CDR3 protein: CASSSVYANTGELFF
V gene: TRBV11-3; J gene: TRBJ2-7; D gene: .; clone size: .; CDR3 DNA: TGTGCCAGCAGCCTACTGTCAGAAAACAGACCGAGCGGGACAGCCTACGAGCAGTACTTC; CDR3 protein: CASSLLSENRPSGTAYEQYF
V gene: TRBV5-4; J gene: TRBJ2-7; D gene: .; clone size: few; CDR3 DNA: TGTGCCAGCAGCTCGCCGAGCGGCGGGACTGAGGAGTACTTC; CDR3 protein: CASSSPSGGTEEYF
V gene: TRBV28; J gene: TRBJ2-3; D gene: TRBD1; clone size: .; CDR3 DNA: TGTGCCAGCAGTTCCCCTCCCCAGGGGGCAGAGGCAGATACGCAGTATTTT; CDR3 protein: CASSSPPQGAEADTQYF
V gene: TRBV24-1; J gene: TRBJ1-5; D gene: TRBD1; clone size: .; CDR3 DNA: TGTGCCACCAGTGGACAGGGGAGCCAGCCCCAGCATTTT; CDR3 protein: CATSGQGSQPQHF
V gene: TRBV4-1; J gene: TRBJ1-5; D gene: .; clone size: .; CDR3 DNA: TGCGCCAGCAGCCAAGATGCCAGCTCGTCTGGTCAGCCCCAGCATTTT; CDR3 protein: CASSQDASSSGQPQHF
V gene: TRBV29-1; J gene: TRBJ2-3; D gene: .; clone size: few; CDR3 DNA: TGCAGCGTTGTAAGCGGCCGGAGAGATACGCAGTATTTT; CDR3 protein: CSVVSGRRDTQYF
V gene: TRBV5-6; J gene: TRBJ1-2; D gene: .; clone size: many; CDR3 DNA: TGTGCCAGCAGCTTGATAAATAACTATGGCTACACCTTC; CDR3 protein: CASSLINNYGYTF
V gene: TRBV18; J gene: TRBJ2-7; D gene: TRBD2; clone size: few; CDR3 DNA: TGTGCCAGCTCACTGGGAGGGCCGGTCTACGAGCAGTACTTC; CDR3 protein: CASSLGGPVYEQYF
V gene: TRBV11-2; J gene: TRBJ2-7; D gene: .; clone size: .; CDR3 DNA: TGTGCCAGCAGCAAGGGACGGTGGTACGAGCAGTACTTC; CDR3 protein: CASSKGRWYEQYF